Following are 18 T cell receptor beta chains from one sample sequenced in a study of shared clonotypes between healthy human individuals. The repertoire was sequenced with immunoSEQ multiplex PCR; TCRdb's copy has only in-frame clones and lacks some. The sample records about 460,000 clones, 77% being singletons. Material for sequencing was PBMCs. The receptors shown here come from a woman aged 40 to 55 in good health. Some clones in this sample may be carry-over from other donors' samples.

With regard to this clone: Other DNA sequences in this specimen translate into the identical CDR3. The rearrangement uses TRBV18 and TRBJ1-5; D possibly corresponds to TRBD1 (5 bases). Trimming removed 3 bases from V and 3 bases from J, with 6 bases in between. CDR3 length: 13 residues. The germline V gene has CDR1 KGHSH and CDR2 LQKENI. This CDR3 reads CASSPGPNQPQHF. The CDR3 nucleotides are TGTGCCAGCTCACCGGGACCCAATCAGCCCCAGCATTTT.

This clone appeared a few times. J is TRBJ2-7 and V is TRBV28; 8 bases align to TRBD1. Germline trimming cut 6 bases from V and 2 bases from J; bases unmatched to any gene: 9. The CDR3 is 15 amino acids. Per the germline V gene, CDR1 is MDHEN and CDR2 is SYDVKM. The DNA of the CDR3 is TGTGCCAGCAGCCCGGTGGACAGGGATGCCTACGAGCAGTACTTC. Translated, it gives CASSPVDRDAYEQYF.

This rearrangement joins TRBV6-5 to TRBJ2-2, with a possible D match to TRBD1 (6 bases). V shed 4 bases and J shed 6 bases, with 12 bases lying between them. The CDR3 totals 14 residues. Germline CDR1 and CDR2: MNHEY and SVGAGI. The CDR3 loop is CASSSGAASGELFF. The CDR3 DNA reads as TGTGCCAGCAGTTCAGGGGCTGCATCCGGGGAGCTGTTTTTT.

The chain links TRBV25-1 to TRBJ1-3; unclear D gene. Trimming took 5 bases from V and 2 from J, leaving 7 bases between them. Germline CDR1 is MGHDK and CDR2 is SYGVNS. The CDR3 spans 13 residues. CDR3 DNA: TGTGCCAGCAGTTCCGGGGCTGGAAACACCATATATTTT. It codes for CASSSGAGNTIYF.

Remarks on this clone: Just one base apart from a much larger clone, this may be a read error. V gene TRBV4-1 combines with J gene TRBJ2-5; D not certain. Trimming took off 4 bases at V and 1 base at J, with 13 bases between the two ends. The germline CDR1 and CDR2 sequences are MGHRA and YSYEKL. The CDR3 has 15 amino acids. CDR3 in amino acids: CASSRLATAQETQYF. The CDR3 nucleotides read TGCGCCAGCAGCCGTCTCGCGACGGCCCAAGAGACCCAGTACTTC.

As concerns this clone: Possible read error: a much larger clone is one base away. It is likely a read error, because the conserved phenylalanine at the end of the CDR3 is missing. The chain uses TRBV5-1 and TRBJ1-1; 10 nucleotides align to TRBD1. This CDR3 has 17 amino acids. Germline values: CDR1 SGHRS, CDR2 YFSETQ. V lost 4 bases, J lost 3 bases, and 12 bases stayed unmatched. Here the CDR3 reads CASSTGQGKGGDTEAFL. For the CDR3, the DNA is TGCGCCAGCAGCACGGGACAGGGGAAGGGAGGGGACACTGAAGCTTTCCTT.

This clone was found a few times. This rearrangement joins TRBV7-2 to TRBJ1-5; a possible D gene is TRBD1 (6 bases). The CDR3 contains 15 residues. V was pared by 2 bases and J by 3 bases, with 11 bases between. The germline CDR1 and CDR2 sequences are SGHTA and FQGNSA. The CDR3 protein is CASSLTTGVNQPQHF. The DNA for the CDR3 is TGTGCCAGCAGCTTAACGACAGGAGTCAATCAGCCCCAGCATTTT.

This clone was seen a single time. A far more abundant clone sits one base away, making this likely a read error. The rearrangement joins TRBV30 to TRBJ1-1; 9 nucleotides align to TRBD1. The V segment lost 7 bases and the J segment 1 base; nucleotides outside the gene matches: 13. This CDR3 comprises 16 residues. From germline, CDR1 is GTSNPN and CDR2 SVGIG (reference sequence). The CDR3 nucleotides read TGTGCCTACATAATCCCGGGACAGGGATCGAACACTGAAGCTTTCTTT. Translating gives CAYIIPGQGSNTEAFF.

This clone was picked up one time. The chain links TRBV28 to TRBJ2-7, with TRBD2 matching 7 bases. CDR1 and CDR2 from the germline V gene are MDHEN and SYDVKM. The CDR3 is 14 residues long. V dropped 6 bases and J dropped 2; count of bases not matched to a gene: 7. The CDR3, as DNA: TGTGCCAGCAGCCTGTGGAGCGGGACCTACGAGCAGTACTTC. Encoded protein: CASSLWSGTYEQYF. Complete variable domain (other parts from reference TRBV28 and TRBJ2-7): DVKVTQSSRYLVKRTGEKVFLECVQDMDHENMFWYRQDPGLGLRLIYFSYDVKMKEKGDIPEGYSVSREKKERFSLILESASTNQTSMYLCASSLWSGTYEQYFGPGTRLTVT.

To note about this clone: A far larger clone is one nucleotide away, so this likely arose from a read error. This rearrangement joins TRBV5-6 to TRBJ1-2, with TRBD1 identical over 9 bases. Germline V lookup: CDR1 SGHDT, CDR2 YYEEEE. The CDR3 has 16 amino acids. Losses at the gene ends were 4 bases for V and 4 bases for J; bases not matched to a gene: 11. The CDR3 here is CASSLWRTGDSYGYTF. CDR3 DNA sequence: TGTGCCAGCAGCCTATGGAGGACAGGGGATTCCTATGGCTACACCTTC.

The chain couples TRBV9 to TRBJ2-5; D is unclear. Germline CDR1 SGDLS, CDR2 YYNGEE. V was clipped by 4 bases and J by 5 bases, with 15 bases between them. The length of the CDR3 is 14 residues. CDR3 residues: CASSFSSLAETQYF. The CDR3, as DNA: TGTGCCAGCAGCTTCTCCTCCCTTGCGGAGACCCAGTACTTC.

The genes are TRBV27 and TRBJ1-4; possibly TRBD1 for D (5 bases). The germline V and J ends were trimmed by 0 bases and 10 bases, with 9 bases remaining between them. The CDR3 has 13 residues. Germline values: CDR1 MNHEY, CDR2 SMNVEV (reference sequence). CDR3 sequence (DNA): TGTGCCAGCAGTTTATCGAGGGACCGAAAACTGTTTTTT. This encodes CASSLSRDRKLFF.

This rearrangement joins TRBV4-1 to TRBJ2-3; 12 nucleotides match TRBD2. The CDR3 runs to 20 residues. V dropped 1 base and J dropped 5; count of bases not matched to a gene: 16. Per germline, CDR1 MGHRA and CDR2 YSYEKL. CDR3 residues: CASSQGPLSSGRAGRDTQYF. DNA for the CDR3: TGCGCCAGCAGCCAAGGTCCCCTGTCTAGCGGGAGGGCCGGTAGAGATACGCAGTATTTT.

In DNA, the CDR3 is TGCGCCAGCAGTCAATCCCCTGGGCAGTTCTTC. Amino acids: CASSQSPGQFF. The chain combines TRBV23-1 with TRBJ2-1; no reliable D call. TRBV23-1 is known as an ORF, though its function is uncertain. V gave up 0 bases and J gave up 12 bases, with 6 bases separating them. The CDR3 is 11 residues long.

This rearrangement joins TRBV18 to TRBJ2-7; 9 bases line up with TRBD2. The CDR3 is 16 amino acids. Trimming at V came to 2 bases and at J to 4 bases, leaving 9 bases not matched to a gene. Germline lookup yields CDR1 KGHSH and CDR2 LQKENI. The CDR3 bases are TGTGCCAGCTCACCATTGGGGCGGGAGGGACGATACGAGCAGTACTTC. Its protein is CASSPLGREGRYEQYF.

This chain joins TRBV5-1 and TRBJ1-1; 7 bases are shared with TRBD1. Germline-derived CDR1 and CDR2 are SGHRS and YFSETQ. The V gene end was trimmed by 7 bases and the J gene end by 0 bases; junction bases not matched to a gene: 9. This CDR3 spans 15 amino acids. As DNA, the CDR3 is TGCGCCAGCCAGCTGGGACAGCCCATGAACACTGAAGCTTTCTTT. Encoded protein: CASQLGQPMNTEAFF.

This chain uses TRBV30 with TRBJ1-5; 8 bases are shared with TRBD1. Germline V gene sequence: CDR1 GTSNPN, CDR2 SVGIG (reference sequence). This CDR3 is built from 14 residues. V trimming: 7 bases; J trimming: 2 bases; junction bases outside the gene matches: 7. Here the CDR3 reads CAFTKGQGNQPQHF. CDR3 DNA sequence: TGTGCCTTCACAAAGGGACAGGGCAATCAGCCCCAGCATTTT.

This clone was counted between two and nine times. The rearrangement uses TRBV15 and TRBJ2-3; possible D gene TRBD2, 5 bases. This CDR3 spans 15 amino acids. V lost 0 bases and J 4 bases, leaving 11 bases between the germline ends. The germline V gene encodes CDR1 LNHNV and CDR2 YYDKDF (reference sequence). The CDR3 region is CATSRDTTTADTQYF. Written as DNA, the CDR3 is TGTGCCACCAGCAGAGACACGACTACGGCAGATACGCAGTATTTT.